These T cell receptor beta chains were read from a single sample in a study of cytomegalovirus exposure and HLA in healthy donors. The method was immunoSEQ multiplex PCR; TCRdb's version includes in-frame clones alone and lacks a portion of them. This sample has about 130,000 clones; 84% occur once, and the top ten carry around 3%. Specimen: PBMCs. Receptor source: a woman between 18 and 29 years old in good health and CMV-seropositive. CDR3s include the opening cysteine and the closing phenylalanine or tryptophan. D genes are given only for firm matches. For some rows the clone size is stated as once, few or many, or as a class when expanded; others skip it.

J | V | D | size | CDR3 | DNA
TRBJ2-1 | TRBV2 | TRBD2 | . | CASKTAGSYNEQFF | TGTGCCAGCAAGACAGCGGGGTCCTACAATGAGCAGTTCTTC
TRBJ2-3 | TRBV19 | . | . | CASSEGHTDTQYF | TGTGCCAGTAGTGAGGGACACACAGATACGCAGTATTTT
TRBJ1-2 | TRBV6-4 | . | . | CAKQGYGYTF | TGTGCCAAACAGGGCTATGGCTACACCTTC
TRBJ2-1 | TRBV7-9 | . | . | CASSLVGGGAYNEQFF | TGTGCCAGCAGCTTAGTGGGCGGGGGCGCATACAATGAGCAGTTCTTC
TRBJ1-1 | TRBV7-3 | . | . | CASSSGSSLAFF | TGTGCCAGCAGCTCCGGGAGCAGTTTAGCTTTCTTT
TRBJ2-5 | TRBV2 | . | . | CASSESGTPYF | TGTGCCAGCAGTGAAAGTGGGACTCCGTACTTC
TRBJ1-2 | TRBV28 | . | . | CASGYRSFYGYTF | TGTGCCAGCGGCTACAGGAGTTTCTATGGCTACACCTTC
TRBJ2-1 | TRBV11-2 | TRBD2 | . | CASSSGLGVGNEQFF | TGTGCCAGCAGCTCGGGACTAGGGGTCGGGAATGAGCAGTTCTTC
TRBJ2-1 | TRBV19 | . | . | CASRSMEGAGYNEQFF | TGTGCCAGTAGATCAATGGAGGGGGCGGGCTACAATGAGCAGTTCTTC
TRBJ2-5 | TRBV10-3 | . | . | CASQPRPEGGTQYF | TGTGCCTCCCAGCCGCGGCCGGAGGGAGGGACCCAGTACTTC
TRBJ2-3 | TRBV7-3 | TRBD2 | once | CASSLAGGLDTQYF | TGTGCCAGCAGCTTAGCGGGGGGGCTAGATACGCAGTATTTT
TRBJ2-2 | TRBV19 | . | once | CASSWQGTGELFF | TGTGCCAGTAGTTGGCAGGGAACCGGGGAGCTGTTTTTT
TRBJ2-1 | TRBV27 | TRBD2 | . | CASSLSGGGLYNEQFF | TGTGCCAGCAGTCTCTCGGGAGGGGGGCTCTACAATGAGCAGTTCTTC
TRBJ2-3 | TRBV6-6 | TRBD2 | few | CASSYGGLAGADTQYF | TGTGCCAGCAGTTACGGGGGACTAGCGGGGGCAGATACGCAGTATTTT
TRBJ2-7 | TRBV6-5 | TRBD2 | few | CASSYGLAGGFYEQYF | TGTGCCAGCAGTTACGGGCTAGCGGGGGGTTTTTACGAGCAGTACTTC
TRBJ1-4 | TRBV19 | TRBD1 | . | CASSSDFGTGSEKLFF | TGTGCCAGTAGTAGCGATTTCGGGACAGGTTCTGAAAAACTGTTTTTT
TRBJ1-1 | TRBV19 | . | . | CASSIFEGTEAFF | TGTGCCAGTAGTATATTTGAGGGCACTGAAGCTTTCTTT
TRBJ2-1 | TRBV7-3 | TRBD2 | . | CASSLIGGDDNEQFF | TGTGCCAGCAGCTTAATCGGGGGGGACGACAATGAGCAGTTCTTC
TRBJ2-3 | TRBV6-1 | . | few | CASSEPSGTSTDTQYF | TGTGCCAGCAGTGAGCCGTCGGGAACTAGCACAGATACGCAGTATTTT
TRBJ2-7 | TRBV5-1 | TRBD1 | . | CASSYPGGYEQYF | TGCGCCAGCAGCTACCCAGGGGGCTACGAGCAGTACTTC
TRBJ1-1 | TRBV6-1 | TRBD1 | . | CASSRTGLNTEAFF | TGTGCCAGCAGTAGGACAGGGTTGAACACTGAAGCTTTCTTT
TRBJ2-2 | TRBV18 | TRBD1 | once | CASSLATGAVTGELFF | TGTGCCAGCTCACTCGCGACAGGGGCCGTTACCGGGGAGCTGTTTTTT
TRBJ1-2 | TRBV23-1 | TRBD1 | . | CASSRGQRTLWGYTF | TGCGCCAGCAGTCGGGGACAGCGCACGCTATGGGGCTACACCTTC
TRBJ1-1 | TRBV27 | TRBD1 | . | CASSLSQGATEAFF | TGTGCCAGCAGTTTATCACAGGGGGCAACTGAAGCTTTCTTT
TRBJ2-7 | TRBV21-1 | . | . | CASSKRGQGIAGQVLYEQYF | TGTGCCAGCAGCAAACGGGGCCAAGGGATTGCGGGACAGGTACTTTACGAGCAGTACTTC
TRBJ2-7 | TRBV29-1 | . | . | CSVEGLSYEQYF | TGCAGCGTTGAGGGGCTGTCCTACGAGCAGTACTTC
TRBJ1-6 | TRBV9 | TRBD1 | . | CASSVAGQGNSPLHF | TGTGCCAGCAGCGTAGCGGGACAGGGGAATTCACCCCTCCACTTT
TRBJ2-7 | TRBV13 | TRBD2 | . | CASSTTSGGYEQYF | TGTGCCAGCAGCACAACTAGCGGGGGCTACGAGCAGTACTTC
TRBJ2-1 | TRBV7-9 | TRBD2 | . | CASSHPLAGGPNEQFF | TGTGCCAGCAGCCACCCCCTAGCGGGGGGGCCAAATGAGCAGTTCTTC
TRBJ2-3 | TRBV27 | TRBD2 | . | CASSLWGGGAGDTQYF | TGTGCCAGCAGTTTGTGGGGCGGGGGGGCTGGAGATACGCAGTATTTT
TRBJ1-2 | TRBV27 | TRBD1 | once | CASSLSTGSIDGYTF | TGTGCCAGCAGCCTCTCGACAGGGTCGATCGATGGCTACACCTTC
TRBJ1-2 | TRBV14 | TRBD1 | . | CASSQKPGTGRTYGYTF | TGTGCCAGCAGCCAAAAACCCGGGACAGGGAGGACCTATGGCTACACCTTC
TRBJ1-4 | TRBV28 | TRBD1 | . | CASSLGTGHEKLFF | TGTGCCAGCAGCCTCGGGACAGGGCACGAAAAACTGTTTTTT
TRBJ1-4 | TRBV28 | . | once | CASSLFQDSNEKLFF | TGTGCCAGCAGTTTATTTCAGGACTCCAATGAAAAACTGTTTTTT
TRBJ1-1 | TRBV19 | TRBD1 | . | CASLLQGRGNTEAFF | TGTGCCAGCCTCCTACAGGGGAGAGGAAACACTGAAGCTTTCTTT
TRBJ2-5 | TRBV5-6 | TRBD2 | . | CASSLEFSGGAEETQYF | TGTGCCAGCAGCTTGGAGTTTAGCGGGGGGGCGGAGGAGACCCAGTACTTC
TRBJ2-1 | TRBV10-3 | . | once | CAISDRVNEQFF | TGTGCCATCAGTGACAGGGTCAATGAGCAGTTCTTC
TRBJ2-1 | TRBV19 | . | . | CASSVRHGLYNEQFF | TGTGCCAGTAGTGTAAGGCACGGACTTTACAATGAGCAGTTCTTC
TRBJ2-1 | TRBV4-1 | TRBD1 | . | CASSQDLRGSYNEQFF | TGCGCCAGCAGCCAAGATCTCAGGGGGTCCTACAATGAGCAGTTCTTC
TRBJ1-1 | TRBV7-2 | . | . | CASSLRANTEAFF | TGTGCCAGCAGCCTGAGGGCTAACACTGAAGCTTTCTTT
TRBJ1-1 | TRBV11-2 | TRBD1 | few | CASSFTGEATEAFF | TGTGCCAGCAGCTTTACAGGGGAGGCCACTGAAGCTTTCTTT
TRBJ2-1 | TRBV10-3 | TRBD2 | . | CAISGGLALGHEQFF | TGTGCCATCAGTGGGGGACTAGCGCTGGGCCATGAGCAGTTCTTC
TRBJ1-5 | TRBV27 | TRBD1 | . | CASSPTGAQPQHF | TGTGCCAGCAGCCCTACAGGGGCTCAGCCCCAGCATTTT
TRBJ2-6 | TRBV18 | TRBD1 | . | CASSPRQGDVLTF | TGTGCCAGCTCACCACGGCAGGGGGACGTCCTGACTTTC
TRBJ1-2 | TRBV5-1 | . | . | CASSGGDIPKHGYTF | TGCGCCAGCAGCGGGGGGGACATTCCGAAGCATGGCTACACCTTC
TRBJ2-7 | TRBV6-6 | . | . | CASTPSSYEQYF | TGTGCCAGCACTCCGAGCTCCTACGAGCAGTACTTC
TRBJ2-3 | TRBV11-2 | TRBD2 | few | CASSQGLATQYF | TGTGCCAGCAGCCAGGGACTAGCGACGCAGTATTTT
TRBJ2-7 | TRBV5-5 | TRBD2 | few | CASSGRTSGAEQYF | TGTGCCAGCAGCGGGAGGACTAGCGGGGCCGAGCAGTACTTC